This T cell receptor (beta chain) was documented in a study of patients and donors after allogeneic stem cell transplantation. TCRdb re-called the RT-PCR reads through MiXCR, storing one row per CDR3 protein. Of about 960,000 distinct CDR3 sequences in the sample, about a sixth were seen once. V was pared by 3 bases and J by 7 bases, with 6 bases of the junction left unmatched. This CDR3 region has 15 residues. From germline, CDR1 is LGHDT and CDR2 YNNKEL (reference sequence). The source of this sequence is a human donor who was either an allogeneic HSCT recipient or a stem cell or donor lymphocyte infusion donor (not recorded which). It is not recorded whose cells these are; they may come from a transplant donor. The sample taken for sequencing was blood, either unsorted or a sorted T cell fraction (not recorded which). The chain combines TRBV3-1 with TRBJ2-2; TRBD2 matches 9 bases. In DNA form, the CDR3 reads TGTGCCAGCAGCCACCGCGCGGGAGGGTACGGGGAGCTGTTTTTT. As protein: CASSHRAGGYGELFF. The full variable domain, with the rest looked up from reference TRBV3-1 and TRBJ2-2, is DTAVSQTPKYLVTQMGNDKSIKCEQNLGHDTMYWYKQDSKKFLKIMFSYNNKELIINETVPNRFSPKSPDKAHLNLHINSLELGDSAVYFCASSHRAGGYGELFFGEGSRLTVL.